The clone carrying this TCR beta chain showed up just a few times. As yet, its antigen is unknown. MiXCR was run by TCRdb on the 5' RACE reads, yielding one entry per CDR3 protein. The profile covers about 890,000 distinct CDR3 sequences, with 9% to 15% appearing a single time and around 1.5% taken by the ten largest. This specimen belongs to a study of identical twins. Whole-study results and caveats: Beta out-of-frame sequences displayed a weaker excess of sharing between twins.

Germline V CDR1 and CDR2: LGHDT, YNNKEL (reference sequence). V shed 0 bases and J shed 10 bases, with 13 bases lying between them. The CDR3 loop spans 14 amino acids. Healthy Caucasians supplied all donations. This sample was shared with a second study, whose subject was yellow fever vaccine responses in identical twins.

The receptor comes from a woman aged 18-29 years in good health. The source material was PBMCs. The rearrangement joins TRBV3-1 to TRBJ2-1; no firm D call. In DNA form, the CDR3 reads TGTGCCAGCAGCCAAGATAGAGACGCCGCGGAGCAGTTCTTC. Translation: CASSQDRDAAEQFF.